Following are 9 T cell receptor beta chains from one sample sequenced in a study of regulatory T cells in long-lasting Graves disease. With iRepertoire HTBI primers and Arm-PCR of CDR3 regions, TCR beta libraries were built. Using its own MiXCR run on the multiplex PCR reads, TCRdb lists one record per CDR3 protein. The profile shows hundreds of thousands of distinct CDR3 sequences, about a fifth of them singletons. Time point meaning: persistent/refractory GD, antithyroid drugs over 5 years with positive TRAb. With RNA extracted from PBMCs as input, the TCR library was made. The sample here was peripheral blood mononuclear cells (PBMCs), taken when the disease was refractory, from a patient treated with antithyroid drugs. Receptors originate from a female donor with Graves disease.

V usage is TRBV6-2 or TRBV6-3 and J usage is TRBJ2-5; 14 bases fit TRBD2. The CDR3 consists of 15 residues. The V gene end was trimmed by 5 bases and the J gene end by 5 bases; junction bases not matched to a gene: 4. Germline values: CDR1 MNHEY, CDR2 SVGEGT. The CDR3 bases are TGTGCCAGCAGTATCCGGACTAGCGGGAGGGAGACCCAGTACTTC. It yields the protein CASSIRTSGRETQYF.

V usage is TRBV28 and J usage is TRBJ1-1; no clear D. V was cut by 6 bases and J by 1 base, with 6 bases left in between. The CDR3 sequence is 12 residues long. CDR1 and CDR2 (germline): MDHEN, SYDVKM. DNA of the CDR3: TGTGCCAGCAGAATAACGAACACTGAAGCTTTCTTT. Protein sequence: CASRITNTEAFF.

This clonotype was seen at least ten times. The chain is built from TRBV3-1 and TRBJ1-1; the D is unclear. The CDR3 spans 13 residues. Looked up from germline, CDR1 is LGHDT and CDR2 is YNNKEL (reference sequence). V was shortened by 1 base and J by 1 base, with 4 bases between the two germline ends. The chain's CDR3 is CASSQGGNTEAFF. In nucleotides, the CDR3 is TGTGCCAGCAGCCAAGGAGGGAACACTGAAGCTTTCTTT.

CDR3: CASSESGTVGYTF. The CDR3 DNA is TGCGCCAGCAGTGAGTCGGGTACCGTCGGCTACACCTTC. This chain joins TRBV10-1 and TRBJ1-2; D is unclear. The CDR3 is 13 residues long. Trimming took off 0 bases at V and 8 bases at J, with 10 bases between the two ends. Germline CDR1 and CDR2: WNHNN and SYGVQD (reference sequence).

V gene TRBV15 combines with J gene TRBJ2-2; TRBD2 matches at 8 bases. V trimming: 3 bases; J trimming: 2 bases; junction bases outside the gene matches: 8. The CDR3 totals 17 residues. The germline CDR1 and CDR2 sequences are LNHNV and YYDKDF (reference sequence). CDR3 sequence: CATSRSGAGVNTGELFF. DNA of the CDR3: TGTGCCACCAGCAGGAGTGGAGCGGGAGTAAACACCGGGGAGCTGTTTTTT.

This clonotype occurred a few times. J is TRBJ2-6 and V is TRBV30; D might be TRBD2 (6 bases). Germline V gene lookup returns CDR1 GTSNPN and CDR2 SVGIG (reference sequence). This CDR3 region has 15 residues. V was cut by 4 bases and J by 2 bases, with 12 bases left in between. The DNA of the CDR3 is TGTGCCTGGACCCCAGGAGGGCCTGGGGCCAACGTCCTGACTTTC. Its translation is CAWTPGGPGANVLTF.

This clonotype was detected many times. The chain joins TRBV12-3 or TRBV12-4 to TRBJ2-7, with TRBD2 matching 7 bases. The V gene end was trimmed by 8 bases and the J gene end by 2 bases; junction bases not matched to a gene: 6. This CDR3 is built from 13 residues. The CDR3 is CASASSGPYEQYF. The CDR3 DNA is TGTGCCAGCGCATCTAGCGGTCCCTACGAGCAGTACTTC.

This clonotype was detected many times. The V gene is TRBV28, the J gene TRBJ2-7; 7 bases agree with TRBD1. From germline, CDR1 is MDHEN and CDR2 SYDVKM. The CDR3 contains 14 residues. The ends lost 7 bases at V and 3 bases at J; junction bases unmatched: 9. CDR3: CASKAGTELYEQYF. DNA for the CDR3: TGTGCCAGCAAGGCCGGGACAGAACTCTACGAGCAGTACTTC.

This clonotype has ten or more counts. The chain employs TRBV7-2 and TRBJ1-2, with unresolved D. The V end lost 7 bases, the J end lost 2 bases, and 17 bases lay between the germline ends. The CDR3 consists of 15 residues. CDR1 and CDR2 (germline): SGHTA, FQGNSA. The CDR3 region has the DNA TGTGCCAGCAACCCCGCACCTGGACCCAACTATGGCTACACCTTC. Its protein product is CASNPAPGPNYGYTF.